The 30 T cell receptor beta chains below were found in one sample sequenced in a study of long-term antiretroviral therapy in people with HIV. Survey-level resolution applied to immunoSEQ assay v3.0. Assay used: immunoSEQ multiplex PCR; TCRdb lists only in-frame clones, some missing. The sample holds 30,000 or so clones, 95% to 98% seen once. This specimen consisted of unsorted PBMCs, obtained 7.6 years after starting antiretroviral therapy. The receptors shown here come from a man aged 25 to 40 with HIV.

This clone was picked up one time. V is TRBV4-3 and J is TRBJ2-1; 7 bases fit TRBD2. The CDR3 is made up of 16 amino acids. The V and J ends lost 0 bases and 6 bases, in that order; junction bases with no gene match: 8. The V gene's germline CDR1 is LGHNA and CDR2 YSLEER. CDR3 DNA sequence: TGCGCCAGCAGCCAAGATTTTTCGGGACTAATCAATGAGCAGTTCTTC. This sequence encodes CASSQDFSGLINEQFF.

The CDR3 sequence: CASSRRAGRIESSYNSPLHF. The CDR3 coding sequence is TGCGCCAGCAGCCGAAGGGCAGGACGGATTGAAAGCTCCTATAATTCACCCCTCCACTTT. The chain employs TRBV4-1 and TRBJ1-6, with no clear D. Germline CDR1 and CDR2: MGHRA and YSYEKL. The V end was cut by 4 bases, the J end by 0 bases, with 22 bases between. The CDR3 spans 20 residues.

The chain recombines TRBV6-6 with TRBJ2-7; 7 nucleotides align to TRBD1. From germline, CDR1 is MNHNY and CDR2 SVGAGI (reference sequence). The CDR3 is made up of 13 amino acids. V lost 2 bases and J lost 7; bases outside the gene matches: 5. CDR3 region: CASSYEGAGEQYF. The CDR3 DNA is TGTGCCAGCAGTTACGAGGGGGCCGGGGAGCAGTACTTC.

This chain links TRBV7-6 with TRBJ1-6, with 10 bases identical to TRBD1. V dropped 1 base and J dropped 10; count of bases not matched to a gene: 4. This CDR3 is 15 amino acids long. Germline loops: CDR1 SGHVS, CDR2 FNYEAQ. As DNA, the CDR3 is TGTGCCAGCAGCTTAGGAGGGACAGGGGTATCACCCCTCCACTTT. Residues: CASSLGGTGVSPLHF.

This rearrangement joins TRBV5-1 to TRBJ1-2; 7 positions match TRBD1. This CDR3 contains 14 residues. Germline V lookup: CDR1 SGHRS, CDR2 YFSETQ. The V segment lost 4 bases and the J segment 6 bases; nucleotides outside the gene matches: 9. CDR3 nucleotide sequence: TGCGCCAGCAGCCTGACAGGGTGGGAGAATGGCTACACCTTC. Translation gives CASSLTGWENGYTF.

This clone was seen just once. This chain links TRBV29-1 with TRBJ2-5, with 8 positions matching TRBD1. Germline V gene data show CDR1 as SQVTM and CDR2 as ANQGSEA. CDR3 length equals 15 residues. V lost 4 bases, J lost 5 bases, and 12 bases stayed unmatched. Here the CDR3 reads CSVAGRGRLFETQYF. The CDR3 bases are TGCAGCGTTGCGGGCAGGGGGCGTTTATTTGAGACCCAGTACTTC.

The rearrangement uses TRBV27 and TRBJ2-1; D is undetermined. Germline V gene lookup returns CDR1 MNHEY and CDR2 SMNVEV (reference sequence). V lost 5 bases and J lost 4, with 3 bases in between. CDR3 length: 11 residues. CDR3 nucleotide sequence: TGTGCCAGCAGTGCGTACAATGAGCAGTTCTTC. Translation: CASSAYNEQFF.

J is TRBJ1-1 and V is TRBV19; D is undetermined. Trimming removed 8 bases at V and 1 base at J, with 8 bases between. From germline, CDR1 is LNHDA and CDR2 SQIVND (reference sequence). This CDR3 region has 12 residues. The CDR3 nucleotides are TGTGCCAGTTCGAGGTCGAACACTGAAGCTTTCTTT. Translation: CASSRSNTEAFF.

The rearrangement uses TRBV25-1 and TRBJ2-3; 8 bases match TRBD1. Trimming cost V 7 bases and J 8 bases; bases outside gene matches: 11. Germline loops: CDR1 MGHDK, CDR2 SYGVNS. The CDR3 is 14 residues long. CDR3 nucleotide sequence: TGTGCCAGCATACCCCAGGGGGCGTTCATTACGCAGTATTTT. This codes for CASIPQGAFITQYF.

V gene TRBV6-4 combines with J gene TRBJ2-5; perhaps TRBD2 as D (6 bases). Germline V gives CDR1 MRHNA, CDR2 SNTAGT. The CDR3 totals 13 residues. Trimming stripped 4 bases from V and 5 bases from J, with 11 bases between. DNA for the CDR3: TGTGCCAGCAGTGTCGCTGGGGGGGAGACCCAGTACTTC. Encoded protein: CASSVAGGETQYF.

The J gene is TRBJ2-3, the V gene TRBV6-5; D gene unclear. The CDR3 runs 13 residues. Trimming removed 0 bases at V and 4 bases at J, with 5 bases between. Germline V lookup: CDR1 MNHEY, CDR2 SVGAGI. The CDR3 sequence is CASSYSRPDTQYF. As DNA, the CDR3 is TGTGCCAGCAGTTACTCACGGCCAGATACGCAGTATTTT.

The chain employs TRBV27 and TRBJ2-3, with D possibly matching TRBD2 (6 bases). The ends were cut back, 5 bases at V and 4 bases at J, with 16 bases in the middle. Germline V gives CDR1 MNHEY, CDR2 SMNVEV (reference sequence). The CDR3 is made up of 15 amino acids. The CDR3 is CASSTKGWGADTQYF. DNA for the CDR3: TGTGCCAGCAGTACAAAGGGGTGGGGGGCAGATACGCAGTATTTT.

This clone was seen a single time. The chain uses TRBV7-9 and TRBJ2-7; the D gene is possibly TRBD2 (5 bases). V was trimmed by 7 bases and J by 4 bases, leaving 14 bases between them. CDR3 length: 13 residues. Germline V gene data show CDR1 as SEHNR and CDR2 as FQNEAQ (reference sequence). This CDR3 is CASTFNTGYEQYF. The CDR3 coding sequence is TGTGCCAGCACCTTTAATACGGGGTACGAGCAGTACTTC.

The genes are TRBV4-3 and TRBJ2-5; D gene uncertain. This CDR3 comprises 14 residues. V lost 0 bases and J lost 5, with 10 bases in between. CDR1 is LGHNA, CDR2 YSLEER, per germline. This CDR3 reads CASSQDWPMETQYF. The CDR3 DNA reads as TGCGCCAGCAGCCAAGATTGGCCCATGGAGACCCAGTACTTC.

The V and J genes are TRBV5-1 and TRBJ1-2; TRBD1 agrees at 8 bases. Germline V gene data show CDR1 as SGHRS and CDR2 as YFSETQ. Trimming at V came to 5 bases and at J to 8 bases, leaving 11 bases not matched to a gene. The CDR3 is made up of 14 amino acids. This CDR3 is CASSLSPTGEGYTF. CDR3 nucleotide sequence: TGCGCCAGCAGTTTGTCGCCGACAGGGGAGGGCTACACCTTC.

This chain connects TRBV18 to TRBJ1-6; possible D gene TRBD1, 5 bases. This CDR3 has 14 amino acids. V lost 1 base to trimming and J lost 10 bases, with 11 bases between them. The germline CDR1 and CDR2 sequences are KGHSH and LQKENI. This CDR3 is CASSPRQGGSPLHF. The CDR3 DNA reads as TGTGCCAGCTCACCACGGCAGGGTGGATCACCCCTCCACTTT.

The genes are TRBV7-9 and TRBJ2-7; tentatively, D is TRBD1 (6 bases). With 5 bases removed from V and 5 bases from J, the gap between germline ends came to 16 bases. CDR3 length: 14 amino acids. In germline, CDR1 is SEHNR, CDR2 FQNEAQ (reference sequence). The CDR3 here is CASSPVQGWHEQYF. Here the CDR3 DNA reads TGTGCCAGCAGCCCTGTACAGGGATGGCACGAGCAGTACTTC.

The V call is TRBV5-4, the J call TRBJ2-2; TRBD1 is a possible D gene (5 bases). The ends were cut back, 2 bases at V and 4 bases at J, with 9 bases in the middle. The CDR3 length is 14 residues. Germline lookup yields CDR1 SGHNT and CDR2 YYREEE (reference sequence). The CDR3, as DNA: TGTGCCAGCAGCTTCGACAGTACCACCGGGGAGCTGTTTTTT. Translating it yields CASSFDSTTGELFF.

The CDR3 sequence: CASSLQGEDTEAFF. The CDR3 region has the DNA TGTGCCAGCAGCTTACAGGGGGAGGACACTGAAGCTTTCTTT. The V call is TRBV7-2, the J call TRBJ1-1, with 7 bases identical to TRBD1. V was clipped by 2 bases and J by 3 bases; unmatched bases: 3. The CDR3 extends over 14 amino acids. Germline CDR1 is SGHTA and CDR2 is FQGNSA.

CDR3 DNA: TGTGCCAGCAGTCTACGGGCCAGCAATGGGGGGCATTTT. Encoded protein: CASSLRASNGGHF. The chain links TRBV6-1 to TRBJ1-5, with D possibly matching TRBD1 (5 bases). This CDR3 is 13 amino acids long. The germline CDR1 and CDR2 sequences are MNHNS and SASEGT. Deletions cut 5 bases from V and 15 bases from J, with 20 bases between.

The chain employs TRBV19 and TRBJ2-1; unclear D gene. The V gene's germline CDR1 is LNHDA and CDR2 SQIVND (reference sequence). Deletions cut 4 bases from V and 10 bases from J, with 8 bases between. The CDR3 spans 11 residues. The DNA of the CDR3 is TGTGCCAGTAGTACTACAAGGGAGCAGTTCTTC. Residues: CASSTTREQFF.

The chain links TRBV27 to TRBJ2-7; D might be TRBD1 (6 bases). Germline CDR1 MNHEY, CDR2 SMNVEV (reference sequence). The CDR3 consists of 14 residues. Trimming shortened V by 6 bases and J by 4 bases, and 16 bases separated the two germline ends. In DNA form, the CDR3 reads TGTGCCAGCAGCACCACCAGCCAGGGGTACGAGCAGTACTTC. Amino acids: CASSTTSQGYEQYF.

The chain joins TRBV7-8 to TRBJ1-2; D unresolved. Deletions cut 5 bases from V and 2 bases from J, with 9 bases between. In germline, CDR1 is SGHVS, CDR2 FQNEAQ. CDR3 size: 13 residues. CDR3 bases: TGTGCCAGCAGCCCCGCCCGGAACTATGGCTACACCTTC. It specifies CASSPARNYGYTF.

The rearrangement joins TRBV10-3 to TRBJ2-1, with 13 bases lining up with TRBD2. Per germline, CDR1 ENHRY and CDR2 SYGVKD. CDR3 size: 19 residues. J lost 3 bases, V lost 2 bases, and 10 bases had no gene match. The CDR3 region is CAISEPILGLAGDYNEQFF. Here the CDR3 DNA reads TGTGCCATCAGTGAGCCCATTTTAGGACTAGCGGGAGACTACAATGAGCAGTTCTTC.

CDR3 region: CASSEYGANEQYF. CDR3 nucleotides: TGTGCCAGCAGTGAATATGGGGCAAACGAGCAGTACTTC. The chain has TRBV6-1 and TRBJ2-7; tentatively, D is TRBD1 (5 bases). The CDR3 has 13 amino acids. Germline lookup yields CDR1 MNHNS and CDR2 SASEGT. V gave up 2 bases and J gave up 5 bases, with 10 bases separating them.

This clone came up once. The V and J genes are TRBV19 and TRBJ2-5; D not certain. The CDR3 is 12 residues long. In germline, CDR1 is LNHDA, CDR2 SQIVND (reference sequence). V dropped 1 base and J dropped 2 bases, with 2 bases sitting between them. The CDR3, as DNA: TGTGCCAGTAGTATAGGACAAGAGACCCAGTACTTC. It encodes CASSIGQETQYF. Together with reference TRBV19 and TRBJ2-5, the CDR3 gives the full variable domain: DGGITQSPKYLFRKEGQNVTLSCEQNLNHDAMYWYRQDPGQGLRLIYYSQIVNDFQKGDIAEGYSVSREKKESFPLTVTSAQKNPTAFYLCASSIGQETQYFGPGTRLLVL.

In its sample, this clone was seen once. This rearrangement joins TRBV5-6 to TRBJ2-3, with D possibly being TRBD2 (6 bases). Deletions cut 2 bases from V and 6 bases from J, with 13 bases between. The CDR3 runs 14 residues. From germline, CDR1 is SGHDT and CDR2 YYEEEE. CDR3 amino acids: CASSFGLRDDTQYF. DNA of the CDR3: TGTGCCAGCAGCTTCGGACTACGTGACGATACGCAGTATTTT.

The chain couples TRBV19 to TRBJ2-7; tentative D call: TRBD1 (6 bases). Germline-derived CDR1 and CDR2 are LNHDA and SQIVND (reference sequence). This CDR3 is 13 amino acids long. V dropped 8 bases and J dropped 1 base, with 12 bases sitting between them. As DNA, the CDR3 is TGTGCCAGTGGTGGGACATTATCCTACGAGCAGTACTTC. The encoded protein is CASGGTLSYEQYF.

The chain employs TRBV6-5 and TRBJ2-5; possible D gene TRBD2, 7 bases. Trimming took 4 bases from V and 5 from J, leaving 20 bases between them. Germline CDR1 reads MNHEY; CDR2 reads SVGAGI. The CDR3 extends over 16 amino acids. CDR3 sequence (DNA): TGTGCCAGCAGTTGGGTGGGGGGAGGGGGAGCCGAGACCCAGTACTTC. This codes for CASSWVGGGGAETQYF.

The chain uses TRBV6-6 and TRBJ1-2; D remains ambiguous. Between the trimmed V and J ends, which lost 6 bases and 3 bases, there was a span of 11 bases. The CDR3 contains 13 residues. In germline, CDR1 is MNHNY, CDR2 SVGAGI (reference sequence). The CDR3 region has the DNA TGTGCCAGCAGAATAGGGCAGGACTATGGCTACACCTTC. Translating it yields CASRIGQDYGYTF.